The table lists the clone carrying this T cell receptor (beta chain) with many counts. Its antigen is as yet unknown. The conserved phenylalanine or tryptophan normally closing the CDR3 is absent here, so this likely arose from a read error. The source of the sample is a study of CD8 T cells in ankylosing spondylitis. Whole-study findings and limits: In the blood and synovial fluid of reactive arthritis, some motif variants had been previously reported.

TCRdb re-called the 5' RACE reads with MiXCR, one entry per CDR3 protein. The table lists 50,000 to 75,000 distinct CDR3 sequences, around 6.5% of them singletons. The V gene end was trimmed by 5 bases and the J gene end by 1 base; junction bases not matched to a gene: 6. CDR3 length equals 16 residues. Germline V gives CDR1 LNHNV, CDR2 YYDKDF (reference sequence). The specimen sequenced was synovial fluid, either unsorted or a sorted T cell fraction (not recorded which). The receptor was derived from a male donor with ankylosing spondylitis. The V call is TRBV15, the J call TRBJ2-1, with 9 nucleotides matching TRBD2. CDR3 amino acids: CATSGLAGASYNEQFL. The CDR3 coding sequence is TGTGCCACCAGCGGGTTAGCGGGAGCGTCCTACAATGAGCAGTTCCTC.